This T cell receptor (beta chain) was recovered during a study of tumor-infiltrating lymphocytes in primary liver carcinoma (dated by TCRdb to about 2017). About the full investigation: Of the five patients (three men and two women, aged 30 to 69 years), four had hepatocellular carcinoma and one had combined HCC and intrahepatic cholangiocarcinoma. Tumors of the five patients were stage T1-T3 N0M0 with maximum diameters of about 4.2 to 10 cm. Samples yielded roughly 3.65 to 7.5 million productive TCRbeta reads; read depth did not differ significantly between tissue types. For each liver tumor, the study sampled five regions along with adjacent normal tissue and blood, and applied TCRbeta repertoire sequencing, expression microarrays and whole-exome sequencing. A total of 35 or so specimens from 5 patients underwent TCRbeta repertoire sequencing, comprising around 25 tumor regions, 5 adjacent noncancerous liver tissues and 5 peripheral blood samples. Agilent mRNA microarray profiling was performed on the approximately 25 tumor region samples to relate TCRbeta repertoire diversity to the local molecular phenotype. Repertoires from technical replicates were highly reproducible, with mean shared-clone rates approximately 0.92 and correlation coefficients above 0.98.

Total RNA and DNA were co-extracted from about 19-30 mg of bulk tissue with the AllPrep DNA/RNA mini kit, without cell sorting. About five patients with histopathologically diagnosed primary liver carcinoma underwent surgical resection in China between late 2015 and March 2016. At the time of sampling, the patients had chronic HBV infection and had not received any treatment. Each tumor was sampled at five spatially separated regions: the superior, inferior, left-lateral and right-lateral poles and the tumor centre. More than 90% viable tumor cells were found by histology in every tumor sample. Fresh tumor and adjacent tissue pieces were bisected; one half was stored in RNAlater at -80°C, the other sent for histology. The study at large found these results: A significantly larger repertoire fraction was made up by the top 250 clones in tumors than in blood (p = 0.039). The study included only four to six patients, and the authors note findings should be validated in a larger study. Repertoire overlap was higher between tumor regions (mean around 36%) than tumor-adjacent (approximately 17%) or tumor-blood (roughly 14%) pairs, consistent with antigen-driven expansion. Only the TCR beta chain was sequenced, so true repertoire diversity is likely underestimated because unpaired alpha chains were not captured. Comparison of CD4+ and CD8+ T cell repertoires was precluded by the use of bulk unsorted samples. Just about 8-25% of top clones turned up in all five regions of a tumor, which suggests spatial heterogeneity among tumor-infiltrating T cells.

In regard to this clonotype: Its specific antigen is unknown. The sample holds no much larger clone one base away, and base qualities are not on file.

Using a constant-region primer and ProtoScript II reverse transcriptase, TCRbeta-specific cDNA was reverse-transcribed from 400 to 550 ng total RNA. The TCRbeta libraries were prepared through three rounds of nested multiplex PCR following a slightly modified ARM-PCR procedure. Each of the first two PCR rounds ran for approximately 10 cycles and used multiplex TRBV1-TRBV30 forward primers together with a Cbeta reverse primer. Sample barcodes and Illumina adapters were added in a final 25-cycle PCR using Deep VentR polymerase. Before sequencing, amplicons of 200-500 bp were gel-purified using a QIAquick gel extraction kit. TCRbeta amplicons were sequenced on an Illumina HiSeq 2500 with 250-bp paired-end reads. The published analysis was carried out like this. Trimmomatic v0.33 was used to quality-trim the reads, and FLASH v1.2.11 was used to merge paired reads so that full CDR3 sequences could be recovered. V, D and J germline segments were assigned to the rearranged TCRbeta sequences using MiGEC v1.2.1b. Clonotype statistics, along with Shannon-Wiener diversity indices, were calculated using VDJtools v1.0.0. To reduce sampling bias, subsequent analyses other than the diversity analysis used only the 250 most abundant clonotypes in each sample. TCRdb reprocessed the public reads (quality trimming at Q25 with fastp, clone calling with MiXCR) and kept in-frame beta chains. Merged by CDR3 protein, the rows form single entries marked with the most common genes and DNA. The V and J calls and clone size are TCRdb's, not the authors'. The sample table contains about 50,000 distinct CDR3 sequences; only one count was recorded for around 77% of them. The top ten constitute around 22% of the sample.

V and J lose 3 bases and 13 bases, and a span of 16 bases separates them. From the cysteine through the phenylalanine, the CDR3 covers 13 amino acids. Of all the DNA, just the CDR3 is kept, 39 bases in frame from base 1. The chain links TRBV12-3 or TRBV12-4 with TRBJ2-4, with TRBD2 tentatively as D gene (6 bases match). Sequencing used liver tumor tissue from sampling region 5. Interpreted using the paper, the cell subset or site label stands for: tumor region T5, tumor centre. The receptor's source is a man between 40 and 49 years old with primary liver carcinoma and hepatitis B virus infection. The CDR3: CASSFDGGTIQYF. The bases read TGTGCCAGCAGTTTCGACGGGGGAACCATCCAGTACTTC.